This T cell receptor (beta chain) was obtained from a study of cytomegalovirus exposure and HLA in healthy donors. Study-level results: High specificity and sensitivity for cytomegalovirus status were reported for the classifier.

J gave up 4 bases and V 0 bases, and 8 bases lay outside the gene matches. The length of the CDR3 is 16 residues. Germline CDR1 reads KGHSY; CDR2 reads FQNENV. About this clone: No antigen is known for it.

Method: immunoSEQ multiplex PCR; TCRdb's copy keeps in-frame clones and lacks some. The sample carries roughly 130,000 clones, around nine tenths recorded once. The sample comprised PBMCs. The V call is TRBV16, the J call TRBJ2-7, with 8 positions matching TRBD2. The clonotype was recovered from a man younger than 45 in good health and CMV-seronegative. The CDR3 nucleotides read TGTGCCAGCAGCCAATCTGATGCGGGGGGTAGGTACGAGCAGTACTTC. This gives the protein CASSQSDAGGRYEQYF.